This TCR beta chain emerged from a study of cytomegalovirus exposure and HLA in healthy donors. About this clone itself: The target antigen is unknown.

Findings of the study overall: The study labeled 150 to 200 TCR beta chains cytomegalovirus-associated. The likely explanation for a cluster of highly shared sequence variants was sequencing artifact. Confirmation in vitro established that three CMV-associated chains were specific for CMV antigens.

Primers for the PCR totalled 60 Vbeta and 13 Jbeta. In the original workflow: Among the unique TCR beta chains that a later analysis counted, 80 million to 100 million in all, 10 million to 14 million were shared. The repertoire was sequenced with immunoSEQ multiplex PCR; TCRdb's copy has only in-frame clones and lacks some. D and trimming were read from the DNA, whereas the V and J calls and clone size are those reported in that table. The data contain approximately 300,000 clones, 84% of them seen just once; the ten biggest clones take up 1.5% to 2.5%. CDR3 length: 14 amino acids. The germline V and J ends were trimmed by 3 bases and 0 bases, with 3 bases remaining between them. Germline lookup yields CDR1 MNHEY and CDR2 SMNVEV (reference sequence).

The chain couples TRBV27 to TRBJ2-6, with D unresolved. The receptor was isolated from a woman between 35 and 50 years old in good health and CMV-seropositive. The sequenced material came from PBMCs. In DNA form, the CDR3 reads TGTGCCAGCAGTTTGAGCTCTGGGGCCAACGTCCTGACTTTC. This sequence encodes CASSLSSGANVLTF.